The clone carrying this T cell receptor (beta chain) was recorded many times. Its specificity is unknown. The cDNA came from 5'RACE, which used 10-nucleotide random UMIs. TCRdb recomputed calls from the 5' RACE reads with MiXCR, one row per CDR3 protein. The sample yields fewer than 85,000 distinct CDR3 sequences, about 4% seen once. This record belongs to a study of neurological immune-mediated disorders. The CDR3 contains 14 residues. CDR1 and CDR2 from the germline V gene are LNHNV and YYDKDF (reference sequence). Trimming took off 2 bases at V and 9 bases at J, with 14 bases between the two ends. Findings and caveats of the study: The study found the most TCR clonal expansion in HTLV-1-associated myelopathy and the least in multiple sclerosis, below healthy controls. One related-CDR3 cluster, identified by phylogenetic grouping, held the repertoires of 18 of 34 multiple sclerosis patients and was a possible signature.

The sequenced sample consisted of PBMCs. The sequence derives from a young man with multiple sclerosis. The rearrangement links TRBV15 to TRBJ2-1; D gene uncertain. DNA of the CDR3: TGTGCCACCAGCAGATATAGGGTAATGCGTGAGCAGTTCTTC. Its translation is CATSRYRVMREQFF.